The clone carrying this TCR beta chain was seen repeatedly, ten times or more. The target antigen is unknown. TCRB transcripts that were expressed got sequenced, as all of the isolated RNA had been reverse transcribed. Only in-frame clones appear in the TCRdb table, and some are missing; sequencing was by immunoSEQ multiplex PCR. The sample has some 120,000 clones, around 16% seen once. Trimming took 6 bases from V and 7 from J, leaving 10 bases between them. The germline CDR1 and CDR2 sequences are SGHTA and FQGNSA. The CDR3 runs 12 residues. In total, each donor contributed a single heparinised blood draw that averaged around 120 mL. The data are from a study of beta chain features in type 1 diabetes. General study findings and limits: The study found fewer insertions and more deletions at VDJ junctions in type 1 diabetes patients. HLA effects on TCRB rearrangement stayed unresolved here. TCRB repertoires of naive, central memory and Treg cells appeared more similar among patients than among healthy donors. Type 1 diabetes patients had TCRB CDR3s that were shorter (moderately but significantly so) in all four CD4+ subsets.

The chain couples TRBV7-2 to TRBJ2-1; D is unclear. The TCR comes from a man aged 18 to 30 with type 1 diabetes. The sample taken for sequencing was central memory CD4+ T cells from blood. The CDR3 sequence: CASRRIVNEQFF. DNA for the CDR3: TGTGCCAGCAGGAGGATAGTGAATGAGCAGTTCTTC.